Listed here are 31 T cell receptor beta chains from one sample, sequenced in a study of T-cell memory formation after mild COVID-19. TCRdb fed the 5' RACE reads into MiXCR, producing one record per CDR3 protein. The sample shows about 290,000 distinct CDR3 sequences, 15% to 20% of them seen only once. Sequenced material: PBMCs or a T cell subset sorted from them (not recorded which). These receptor sequences come from a man aged 18 to 29 who had mild COVID-19 (a few samples of this study predate the infection). Cell type and time point are not known.

This clonotype was observed at least ten times. The chain uses TRBV5-5 and TRBJ1-1; no definite D call. The germline V gene encodes CDR1 SGHKS and CDR2 YYEKEE (reference sequence). The CDR3 totals 15 residues. The V gene lost 0 bases and the J gene lost 4 bases, with 13 bases spanning the gap. In DNA form, the CDR3 reads TGTGCCAGCAGCTTGGCCTCTGGGTCGGGCACTGAAGCTTTCTTT. Its protein is CASSLASGSGTEAFF.

V usage is TRBV29-1 and J usage is TRBJ2-5, with D possibly TRBD1 on 6 matching bases. Deletions cut 3 bases from V and 2 bases from J, with 7 bases between. The CDR3 runs 12 residues. Per germline, CDR1 SQVTM and CDR2 ANQGSEA. The CDR3 sequence: CSVDRGQETQYF. The CDR3 nucleotides read TGCAGCGTTGACAGGGGACAAGAGACCCAGTACTTC.

The chain joins TRBV28 to TRBJ2-5, with D perhaps TRBD2 (6 bases). The CDR3 sequence is 13 residues long. Germline V gene data show CDR1 as MDHEN and CDR2 as SYDVKM. V dropped 6 bases and J dropped 6 bases, with 14 bases sitting between them. DNA for the CDR3: TGTGCCAGCAGCCTCGGGGGTAGAAAGACCCAGTACTTC. Translated, it gives CASSLGGRKTQYF. The complete variable domain, with remaining parts taken from reference TRBV28 and TRBJ2-5, reads DVKVTQSSRYLVKRTGEKVFLECVQDMDHENMFWYRQDPGLGLRLIYFSYDVKMKEKGDIPEGYSVSREKKERFSLILESASTNQTSMYLCASSLGGRKTQYFGPGTRLLVL.

Ten or more counts support this clonotype. The chain links TRBV9 to TRBJ1-5; no clear D. With 3 bases removed from V and 4 bases from J, the gap between germline ends came to 8 bases. This CDR3 has 13 amino acids. Germline CDR1 SGDLS, CDR2 YYNGEE. CDR3 coding DNA: TGTGCCAGCAGCGAGATTGGGAATCAGCCCCAGCATTTT. This codes for CASSEIGNQPQHF. The variable domain in full, with the rest retrieved from reference TRBV9 and TRBJ1-5, is DSGVTQTPKHLITATGQRVTLRCSPRSGDLSVYWYQQSLDQGLQFLIQYYNGEERAKGNILERFSAQQFPDLHSELNLSSLELGDSALYFCASSEIGNQPQHFGDGTRLSIL.

The sample holds many counts of this clonotype. V is TRBV5-1 and J is TRBJ2-3, with D perhaps matching TRBD2 (5 bases). V was clipped by 4 bases and J by 1 base, with 7 bases between them. CDR1 SGHRS and CDR2 YFSETQ come from the germline V gene. There are 13 residues in the CDR3. This CDR3 is CASSAGGTDTQYF. The DNA for the CDR3 is TGCGCCAGCAGCGCCGGGGGCACAGATACGCAGTATTTT.

As DNA, the CDR3 is TGTGCCAGCAGCGCCCTCACCCGGGAGGGGCAGTTCTTC. It encodes CASSALTREGQFF. The rearrangement joins TRBV5-5 to TRBJ2-1, with 8 bases aligning to TRBD2. Germline V CDR1 and CDR2: SGHKS, YYEKEE (reference sequence). The CDR3 runs 13 residues. J lost 12 bases, V lost 4 bases, and 9 bases had no gene match.

The rearrangement links TRBV7-2 to TRBJ1-1; D is possibly TRBD1 (6 bases). The CDR3 has 13 residues. Germline assignment: CDR1 SGHTA and CDR2 FQGNSA. The V and J ends lost 6 bases and 4 bases respectively, with 12 bases between them. The CDR3 nucleotides read TGTGCCAGCAGGAGACAGGAAGGCACTGAAGCTTTCTTT. It is translated as CASRRQEGTEAFF.

The chain combines TRBV7-8 with TRBJ2-4; D is uncertain. This CDR3 is 14 amino acids long. CDR1 is SGHVS, CDR2 FQNEAQ, per germline. Trimming removed 5 bases at V and 3 bases at J, with 11 bases between. CDR3 sequence reads: CASSLGLYKNIQYF. The CDR3 nucleotides read TGTGCCAGCAGCCTGGGGTTGTACAAAAACATTCAGTACTTC.

This clonotype occurred a few times. The chain couples TRBV4-2 to TRBJ1-5; no clear D. V gave up 4 bases and J gave up 10 bases, with 5 bases separating them. The length of the CDR3 is 10 residues. Germline CDR1 LGHNA, CDR2 YNFKEQ. The CDR3 DNA is TGTGCCAGCAGCCCATATCCCCAGCATTTT. Residues: CASSPYPQHF.

The chain couples TRBV5-1 to TRBJ2-1; no firm D call. Germline V gene lookup returns CDR1 SGHRS and CDR2 YFSETQ. V was clipped by 4 bases and J by 10 bases, with 9 bases between them. The CDR3 is made up of 11 amino acids. CDR3 protein: CASSAQQEQFF. Written as DNA, the CDR3 is TGCGCCAGCAGCGCTCAGCAGGAGCAGTTCTTC.

CDR3 region: CASSQDGYSDSQETQYF. The CDR3 DNA reads TGCGCCAGCAGCCAAGACGGGTATTCGGACAGTCAAGAGACCCAGTACTTC. This chain links TRBV4-3 with TRBJ2-5; D is perhaps TRBD1 (6 bases). Trimming took off 0 bases at V and 2 bases at J, with 16 bases between the two ends. Germline V gene sequence: CDR1 LGHNA, CDR2 YSLEER. This CDR3 contains 17 residues.

This clonotype was detected ten times or more. The CDR3 here is CASNKGESSYNEQFF. CDR3 coding DNA: TGTGCCAGCAACAAAGGAGAGAGCTCCTACAATGAGCAGTTCTTC. This chain links TRBV6-5 with TRBJ2-1; D gene unclear. Trimming took off 7 bases at V and 0 bases at J, with 13 bases between the two ends. Germline V gives CDR1 MNHEY, CDR2 SVGAGI. This CDR3 is built from 15 residues.

This clonotype appeared a few times. The rearrangement uses TRBV12-3 or TRBV12-4 and TRBJ1-1, with 10 nucleotides matching TRBD1. V was pared by 7 bases and J by 4 bases, with 3 bases of the junction left unmatched. This CDR3 has 13 residues. CDR3 in DNA: TGTGCCAGCATCAGGACAGGGGGCACTGAAGCTTTCTTT. This gives the protein CASIRTGGTEAFF.

This clonotype was counted only a few times. The chain employs TRBV19 and TRBJ2-7; unclear D gene. CDR1 and CDR2 (germline): LNHDA, SQIVND (reference sequence). CDR3 length equals 12 residues. Trimming took off 4 bases at V and 5 bases at J, with 9 bases between the two ends. The CDR3 protein is CASSKFNDEQYF. In DNA, the CDR3 is TGTGCCAGTAGTAAGTTCAACGACGAGCAGTACTTC.

This clonotype was observed many times. The V and J genes are TRBV15 and TRBJ2-1; D is ambiguous. Deletions cut 0 bases from V and 6 bases from J, with 12 bases between. This CDR3 comprises 15 residues. The germline CDR1 and CDR2 sequences are LNHNV and YYDKDF (reference sequence). The CDR3 region is CATSRDRAVSNEQFF. CDR3 nucleotides: TGTGCCACCAGCAGAGATAGGGCAGTTAGCAATGAGCAGTTCTTC.

The chain links TRBV29-1 to TRBJ1-1; 7 nucleotides agree with TRBD1. The CDR3 length is 12 residues. V shed 4 bases and J 7 bases; nucleotides not matched to a gene: 6. CDR1 and CDR2 from the germline V gene are SQVTM and ANQGSEA. DNA of the CDR3: TGCAGCGTTGGTCTAGGGGGCATTGAAGCTTTCTTT. Residues: CSVGLGGIEAFF.

This clonotype has a count of ten or more. The gene calls are TRBV4-3 and TRBJ1-2; D unclear. The germline V gene encodes CDR1 LGHNA and CDR2 YSLEER. This CDR3 comprises 16 residues. V was pared by 4 bases and J by 4 bases, with 19 bases between. The CDR3, as DNA: TGCGCCAGCAGCCCCGTCCACTTTGACCTTTCCTATGGCTACACCTTC. Encoded protein: CASSPVHFDLSYGYTF.

This chain connects TRBV20-1 to TRBJ2-3, with 9 positions matching TRBD2. This CDR3 spans 16 amino acids. The germline CDR1 and CDR2 sequences are DFQATT and SNEGSKA (reference sequence). Trimming removed 6 bases from V and 0 bases from J; junction bases left unmatched: 10. The CDR3 sequence is CSARRVAGVSTDTQYF. CDR3 coding DNA: TGCAGTGCCCGGCGGGTAGCGGGGGTTAGCACAGATACGCAGTATTTT.

This clonotype was counted a few times. The gene calls are TRBV7-6 and TRBJ2-1; unclear D gene. Per germline, CDR1 SGHVS and CDR2 FNYEAQ. V lost 4 bases, J lost 14 bases, and 15 bases lay in between. The CDR3 loop spans 12 amino acids. The CDR3 bases are TGTGCCAGCAGCTCCAAGGGCTTTCAAGAGTTCTTC. It is translated as CASSSKGFQEFF.

This clonotype showed up just a few times. The chain uses TRBV13 and TRBJ2-7; D remains ambiguous. The CDR3 covers 15 residues. Per the germline V gene, CDR1 is PRHDT and CDR2 is FYEKMQ (reference sequence). The CDR3 sequence is CASSLGIVSSYEQYV. As DNA, the CDR3 is TGTGCCAGCAGCCTAGGTATAGTAAGCTCCTACGAGCAGTACGTC.

The table lists this clonotype with a few counts. The gene calls are TRBV20-1 and TRBJ2-3, with D unclear. Germline V CDR1 and CDR2: DFQATT, SNEGSKA (reference sequence). The CDR3 totals 13 residues. Trimming stripped 6 bases from V and 0 bases from J, with 10 bases between. The CDR3, as DNA: TGCAGTGCCCCCACGGTGAGCACAGATACGCAGTATTTT. Translated, it gives CSAPTVSTDTQYF.

The chain recombines TRBV18 with TRBJ1-2; TRBD1 might be the D (5 bases). The V and J ends lost 1 base and 7 bases respectively, with 13 bases between them. Germline CDR1 KGHSH, CDR2 LQKENI. This CDR3 region has 14 residues. CDR3 DNA: TGTGCCAGCTCACCACGACAGACCGACGGTGGCTACACCTTC. This encodes CASSPRQTDGGYTF.

This sequence joins TRBV5-5 and TRBJ1-3; D might be TRBD1 (5 bases). CDR3 size: 14 residues. V dropped 4 bases and J dropped 4 bases, with 12 bases sitting between them. Germline assignment: CDR1 SGHKS and CDR2 YYEKEE (reference sequence). CDR3 sequence reads: CASSRREAGNTIYF. In nucleotides, the CDR3 is TGTGCCAGCAGCCGCAGGGAGGCCGGAAACACCATATATTTT.

The sample holds a few counts of this clonotype. The chain links TRBV5-1 to TRBJ2-3, with 8 bases matching TRBD1. The CDR3 runs 16 residues. Germline loops: CDR1 SGHRS, CDR2 YFSETQ. With 3 bases clipped from V and 2 bases from J, the junction kept 8 bases outside the gene matches. Here the CDR3 reads CASSSPAGGDTDTQYF. CDR3 DNA sequence: TGCGCCAGCAGCTCCCCTGCAGGGGGCGACACAGATACGCAGTATTTT.

This clonotype was counted only a few times. The V and J genes are TRBV11-3 and TRBJ2-2; no clear D. V was cut by 5 bases and J by 5 bases, with 9 bases left in between. The CDR3 has 13 residues. Per germline, CDR1 SGHNT and CDR2 YENEEA. CDR3 loop: CASSPRATGELFF. The DNA for the CDR3 is TGTGCCAGCAGCCCCCGCGCTACCGGGGAGCTGTTTTTT.

The chain joins TRBV6-5 to TRBJ1-5; a weak D match, TRBD1 (5 bases). The CDR3 consists of 14 residues. V lost 2 bases and J 7 bases, leaving 12 bases between the germline ends. The germline CDR1 and CDR2 sequences are MNHEY and SVGAGI. The CDR3 region is CASSYTGSAQPQHF. Written as DNA, the CDR3 is TGTGCCAGCAGTTACACAGGTTCCGCCCAGCCCCAGCATTTT.

This clonotype was recorded a few times. The chain joins TRBV29-1 to TRBJ1-4; D is perhaps TRBD1 (6 bases). Germline V gene data show CDR1 as SQVTM and CDR2 as ANQGSEA. CDR3 length equals 14 residues. V gave up 6 bases and J gave up 5 bases, with 16 bases separating them. DNA of the CDR3: TGCAGCGTACGGGCGGGGGCAGAAAATGAAAAACTGTTTTTT. This encodes CSVRAGAENEKLFF.

This clonotype has just a few counts. The V gene is TRBV29-1, the J gene TRBJ1-1; D call uncertain. The CDR3 contains 12 residues. Germline V gene data show CDR1 as SQVTM and CDR2 as ANQGSEA. Trimming removed 7 bases at V and 2 bases at J, with 11 bases between. This chain's CDR3 is CSALLSNTEAFF. The CDR3 region has the DNA TGCAGCGCTCTGCTATCCAACACTGAAGCTTTCTTT.

This clonotype was seen a handful of times. The chain combines TRBV5-6 with TRBJ2-7; 11 bases are a match to TRBD2. The length of the CDR3 is 14 residues. Unmatched junction bases numbered 5, after V lost 2 bases and J lost 7 bases. Per the germline V gene, CDR1 is SGHDT and CDR2 is YYEEEE. This CDR3 reads CASSFSGGAWEQYV. The DNA of the CDR3 is TGTGCCAGCAGCTTTAGCGGGGGGGCATGGGAGCAGTACGTC.

This clonotype occurred a few times. The rearrangement joins TRBV5-4 to TRBJ1-1; D perhaps matches TRBD1 (6 bases). The CDR3 loop spans 14 amino acids. In germline, CDR1 is SGHNT, CDR2 YYREEE (reference sequence). V dropped 5 bases and J dropped 4 bases, with 15 bases sitting between them. This CDR3 is CASRGPGAGTEAFF. Here the CDR3 DNA reads TGTGCCAGCAGGGGACCAGGGGCTGGCACTGAAGCTTTCTTT.

This clonotype has a handful of counts. V and J are TRBV3-1 and TRBJ2-7, with D possibly matching TRBD1 (6 bases). Germline CDR1 and CDR2: LGHDT and YNNKEL (reference sequence). The CDR3 has 14 amino acids. Trimming cost V 4 bases and J 5 bases, with 15 bases left between them. This chain's CDR3 is CASSPGAGYHEQYF. The CDR3 DNA sequence: TGTGCCAGCAGCCCAGGGGCCGGGTACCACGAGCAGTACTTC.